The T cell receptor (beta chain) under discussion was sequenced for a study of shared clonotypes between healthy human individuals. Clones were sequenced by immunoSEQ multiplex PCR, and TCRdb holds only the in-frame ones, with some missing. The sample includes approximately 640,000 clones, approximately 79% of them seen just once. CDR1 is MDHEN and CDR2 is SYDVKM in the germline V gene. With 5 bases removed from V and 7 bases from J, the gap between germline ends came to 21 bases. CDR3 length: 16 amino acids. The sample taken for sequencing was memory CD4+ T cells sorted from blood. Subset specified: CD45RA-negative fraction. J is TRBJ1-5 and V is TRBV28; D is perhaps TRBD1 (6 bases). This TCR came from a woman aged 25 to 39 in good health. CDR3 DNA: TGTGCCAGCAGTACCCCCTCCGCAGGGGAGGTCCAGCCCCAGCATTTT. Encoded protein: CASSTPSAGEVQPQHF.